The sequence of this T cell receptor beta chain was determined in a study of T-cell reconstitution after alpha-beta-depleted transplantation in children. Looked up from germline, CDR1 is SGDLS and CDR2 is YYNGEE. The CDR3 covers 14 residues. Deletions cut 2 bases from V and 0 bases from J, with 9 bases between. Preparing the TCRbeta library involved the use of unique molecular identifiers. Using its own MiXCR run on the PCR reads, TCRdb lists one record per CDR3 protein. The sample holds some 390,000 distinct CDR3 sequences; roughly 21% are singletons and the top ten take 3.8%. The receptor comes from a human donor who donated a stem cell graft to a child with acute myeloid leukemia. The V and J genes are TRBV9 and TRBJ2-7, with a tentative D call TRBD2 (6 bases). Source: PBMCs from the stem cell graft donor, taken from the stem cell graft. The DNA of the CDR3 is TGTGCCAGCAGCGTCCGGGACTCCTCCTACGAGCAGTACTTC. It specifies CASSVRDSSYEQYF. The full variable domain, completed using reference TRBV9 and TRBJ2-7, is DSGVTQTPKHLITATGQRVTLRCSPRSGDLSVYWYQQSLDQGLQFLIQYYNGEERAKGNILERFSAQQFPDLHSELNLSSLELGDSALYFCASSVRDSSYEQYFGPGTRLTVT.